The source of this T cell receptor (beta chain) is a study of cytomegalovirus exposure and HLA in healthy donors (dated by TCRdb to about 2017). Study-wide context: According to an earlier analysis of 550 to 750 of the donors, some 180 million T cells yielded 120 million or so unique TCR beta sequences and about 300 Gb of sequence data. An early release that covered some 640 HLA-typed donors contained around 300 gigabases of sequencing data and around 80 million unique TCR sequences. Among the 398 genotyped donors, more than 70% belonged to the genetic ancestry cluster associated with self-reported Caucasian donors. The study aimed to test whether cataloging public T cell receptors could reveal signatures of past pathogen exposure. The T cell repertoires of roughly 660 subjects were profiled by immunosequencing and related to cytomegalovirus serostatus. Besides the first cohort of hundreds of subjects, a separate validation cohort made up of 120 or so different subjects was used. The study combined high-throughput TCR immunosequencing, statistical association of individual TCRs with disease status, and machine learning to predict cytomegalovirus infection status. A later analysis re-analyzed previously published TCR beta repertoires from several hundred donors and added high-resolution HLA genotyping to study TCR occurrence patterns. Rather than drawing on any new phenotypic data, the later analysis identified candidate immune exposures from TCR beta sequences and the way those sequences occurred across donors. In an earlier analysis of 550 to 700 of the donors, high-throughput TCR beta sequencing was used to judge whether each TCR beta V gene segment behaved as functional or pseudogenic. Alongside the repertoire data, information on donor age, sex, ethnicity and CMV serostatus was compiled. Genome-wide SNP genotypes for about 55% of the roughly 670 donors were used in a later genetic analysis, which treated that subset as a discovery cohort. Every discovery cohort repertoire had been produced on one sequencing platform. Both class I and class II loci were covered by HLA typing, at four-digit resolution. Typing coverage varied by locus: roughly 629-640 donors for A, B, C, DRB1 and DQB1; about 520 for DQA1; around 610 for DPA1; under 490 for DPB1. Five DR-DQ haplotypes were treated as single units for association and clustering because of strong linkage in the cohort. Among around 400 genotyped donors of the cohort, an average of about 220,000 unique TCR beta nucleotide sequences was sequenced per donor, of which 15% to 20% were non-productive.

The cohort consisted of some 670 healthy bone marrow donors. At the time of sampling, every cohort member was nominally healthy, though immune exposures that went unrecorded were likely present. The donor tested CMV seropositive, placing the donor among the 289 seropositive members of the cohort. A peripheral blood sample was collected from each donor, and TCR beta sequencing was performed on peripheral blood mononuclear cells. Genomic DNA was extracted from the blood cell samples with the Qiagen DNeasy Blood Extraction Kit. As for this clone: Which antigen it targets is not known. The input lacks base qualities; no much larger clone sits a single base away.

The protocol used for the library was the immunoSEQ multiplex PCR assay. For the multiplex PCR, a mixture combining 60 forward primers for TCR Vbeta segments and 13 reverse primers for TCR Jbeta segments was used. Amplification of the CDR3 region of rearranged TCR beta genes was performed with a multiplex PCR assay on genomic DNA. On the Illumina HiSeq System, the amplified TCR beta libraries were sequenced as 87-base-pair reads. The study's processing was this. A later analysis counted some 74 million unique TCR beta chains across the 640 or so repertoires, and roughly 10 million of these chains were shared by at least two donors. Raw reads were error-corrected and collapsed into unique sequences by a nearest-neighbor algorithm in which closely related sequences were merged to remove PCR and sequencing errors. Alignment of CDR3 sequences to IMGT reference sequences was used to assign V, D and J gene segments. Each retained sequence needed at least a six-nucleotide match to both a V gene segment and a J gene segment. A rearrangement counted as productive if the CDR3 had no stop codons and remained in frame with V and J, and every other rearrangement counted as non-productive. Following IMGT convention, CDR3 was defined as the stretch from the second conserved V-encoded cysteine to the conserved J-encoded phenylalanine. The earlier analysis of approximately 500 of the donors excluded sequences that lacked an unambiguous match to a single V gene segment. In an earlier analysis of a few hundred of the donors, V segments were called functional above 56.7% productive rearrangements and were called segregating when the between-donor standard deviation exceeded 5%. A statistical classification framework was built to diagnose cytomegalovirus status from the catalog of TCR beta chain sequences. In a later analysis, TCR nucleotide sequences were compared against IMGT/GENE-DB human TR gene sequences so that V and J genes could be assigned. The TCRdist pipeline was used in a later analysis to assign CDR3 sequences and most-parsimonious VDJ recombination scenarios. In a later analysis, each TCR beta chain was defined by its CDR3 amino acid sequence together with its V-gene family, and reads lacking a unique V-gene family were excluded. A later analysis removed roughly 590 highly shared, low-generation-probability nucleotide sequences to deal with suspected cross-contamination and a sequencing artifact. A later analysis calculated a clonal expansion index for each public chain from normalized within-repertoire ranks of inferred template counts. In a later analysis, generation probabilities were computed with a VDJ recombination model fitted to out-of-frame rearrangements, and the resulting probabilities were checked against IGoR. Hypergeometric tests were used in a later analysis to score TCR-TCR, TCR-HLA and TCR-CMV co-occurrence, with a repertoire-size bias correction applied to the TCR pairs. To estimate false discovery rates, a later analysis permuted the HLA or CMV assignments 20 times. In a later analysis, co-occurring TCRs were grouped using DBSCAN, with TCRdist sequence similarity added in when clustering inside HLA-allele-positive subsets. Repertoires with fewer than 30,000 or more than 120,000 public chains, plus five repertoires with anomalous nucleotide sharing, were excluded from co-occurrence clustering. TCRdb provides this immuneACCESS table in a form limited to in-frame rearrangements. Some clones are lacking; in checked studies, under half of them reflect an unresolved V gene, and why the rest are absent is not known. V and J calls plus clone size are reproduced from that table; the DNA served to infer D and trimming. This sample comprises roughly 120,000 clones, about 80% of them detected only once. The ten largest account for 8.8% of the sample.

The CDR3, from cysteine to phenylalanine, totals 16 residues. Only the CDR3 DNA stays, 48 bases, in frame from base 1. Per the germline V gene, SGHDN is the CDR1 and FVKESK is the CDR2. The V end gives up 0 bases and the J end 3 bases, leaving 6 bases in the junction not matched to a gene. Overall study results and their limits: HLA typing was unavailable for some donors at each locus, so association tests used only the typed subset. Because counts were too low, 15 or so rarely observed V segments, including chromosome 9 orphons, were excluded from the earlier analysis of 587 of the donors. In a later analysis, TCR association rates were found to vary across HLA loci, with the most associated TCRs seen for DRB1 alleles and the fewest for HLA-C alleles. When HLA alleles, especially DR and DQ, strongly co-occurred, attributing TCR associations to individual alleles was difficult. It was suggested by the authors that the approach could potentially be generalized to other disease states and immunological phenotypes. CMV serostatus was the only immune exposure information available for the cohort. At a false discovery rate of 0.05, a later analysis linked around 15,000 TCR beta sequences to specific HLA alleles. The presence/absence analyses assumed that sequencing depth was roughly uniform across donors, and that assumption may not be true. While some public TCRs were present in many individuals, most TCR sequences turned up only very rarely across donors. A further reported finding was that TCR beta sequences accurately predicted the HLA-A and HLA-B alleles for most subjects in the first cohort. A group of highly shared sequence variants was considered likely to be a technical artifact of the sequencing pipeline. In a later genetic analysis, fewer N-insertions in productive TCRs were reported among donors in an Asian-associated ancestry cluster than the approximately 710-donor mean. An association between a missense DCLRE1C variant and V-gene and J-gene trimming of TCR beta chains was found in a later genetic analysis and replicated in an independent cohort. This cohort had only TCR beta chains sequenced, and the lack of alpha or paired-chain data limited which features could be detected. A later analysis found that most CMV-associated TCR beta chains appeared HLA-restricted, with HLA associations seemingly driven largely by CMV exposure. Some IMGT-functional V segments, including TRBV6-2 and TRBV6-3, could not be told apart with the 87-base-pair reads, so those segments were excluded. Broadly in line with IMGT annotations, most TCR beta V segments showed up in productive rearrangements about 87% or about 30% of the time in an earlier analysis of 587 of the donors. Several of the top co-occurrence clusters appeared to be linked to parvovirus B19, influenza, CMV and Epstein-Barr virus, according to a later analysis. In vitro tests confirmed that three of the cytomegalovirus-associated TCR beta chains recognize cytomegalovirus antigens. Linkage disequilibrium might explain the correlated functional status among segregating V segments, but an unknown experimental factor could not be excluded. Compared with equally common non-associated chains, HLA-associated TCR beta chains in a later analysis were more clonally expanded and had lower generation probabilities. The classifier was reported to diagnose cytomegalovirus status with high specificity and sensitivity in both the original cohort and the validation cohort. In the study, 150 to 200 TCR beta chains were listed as associated with cytomegalovirus.

The receptor was derived from a female donor in good health and CMV-seropositive. Recombination connected TRBV14 to TRBJ2-7; 9 central bases correspond to TRBD1. Sequencing was done on a sample of PBMCs. The CDR3 amino acid sequence is: CASSQDPGTGIYEQYF. The base sequence is TGTGCCAGCAGCCAAGATCCCGGGACAGGGATCTACGAGCAGTACTTC.